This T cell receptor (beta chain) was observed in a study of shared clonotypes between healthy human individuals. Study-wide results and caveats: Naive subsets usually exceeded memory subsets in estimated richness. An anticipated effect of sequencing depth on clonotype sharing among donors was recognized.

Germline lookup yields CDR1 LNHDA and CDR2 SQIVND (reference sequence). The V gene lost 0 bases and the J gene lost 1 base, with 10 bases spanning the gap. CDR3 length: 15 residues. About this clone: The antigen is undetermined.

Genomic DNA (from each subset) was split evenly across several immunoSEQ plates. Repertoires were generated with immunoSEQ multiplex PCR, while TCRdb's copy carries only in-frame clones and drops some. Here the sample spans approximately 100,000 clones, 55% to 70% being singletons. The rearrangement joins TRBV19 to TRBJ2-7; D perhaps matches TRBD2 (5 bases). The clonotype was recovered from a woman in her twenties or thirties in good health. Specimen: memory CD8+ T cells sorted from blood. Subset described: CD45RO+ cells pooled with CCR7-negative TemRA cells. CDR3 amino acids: CASSIETGRSYEQYF. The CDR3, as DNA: TGTGCCAGTAGTATAGAAACGGGAAGGTCCTACGAGCAGTACTTC.